This entry lists 8 T cell receptor beta chains sequenced from one sample in a study of cytotoxic CD8 clonotypes in ibrutinib-treated CLL. Sequenced by immunoSEQ multiplex PCR; TCRdb stores in-frame clones only, minus some. The sample lists 45,000 to 65,000 clones, 75% to 90% occurring once. This material consisted of PBMCs, taken after 24 months of ibrutinib treatment. These receptors originate from a human donor with chronic lymphocytic leukemia.

This chain uses TRBV28 with TRBJ1-2; 10 bases agree with TRBD1. CDR1 is MDHEN and CDR2 is SYDVKM in the germline V gene. Trimming at V came to 8 bases and at J to 7 bases, leaving 10 bases not matched to a gene. This CDR3 has 14 amino acids. CDR3 DNA: TGTGCCAGCTTCAGACAGGGGGCGCTCTCTGGCTACACCTTC. Its translation is CASFRQGALSGYTF.

This clone appeared a single time. The V call is TRBV2, the J call TRBJ1-4, with 9 positions matching TRBD1. This CDR3 is 14 amino acids long. Germline lookup yields CDR1 SNHLY and CDR2 FYNNEI. Trimming cost V 5 bases and J 6 bases; bases outside gene matches: 4. The CDR3 coding sequence is TGTGCCAGCAGTTCTCGGGACAGGGATGAAAAACTGTTTTTT. Translation gives CASSSRDRDEKLFF.

The chain uses TRBV28 and TRBJ1-2, with D possibly being TRBD1 (5 bases). From germline, CDR1 is MDHEN and CDR2 SYDVKM. V shed 3 bases and J shed 7 bases, with 9 bases lying between them. The CDR3 spans 12 residues. CDR3 DNA: TGTGCCAGCAGTTTTAAAGGGGCTGGCTACACCTTC. As protein: CASSFKGAGYTF.

This chain uses TRBV28 with TRBJ1-1; 11 bases align to TRBD1. CDR1 and CDR2 from the germline V gene are MDHEN and SYDVKM. After removal of 8 bases from V and 1 base from J, the junction contained 3 bases not matched to a gene. This CDR3 comprises 14 residues. CDR3 bases: TGTGCCAGCCGGACAGGGGGCCCGAACACTGAAGCTTTCTTT. It yields the protein CASRTGGPNTEAFF.

This clone was found a few times. The genes are TRBV30 and TRBJ2-5; D not certain. V was cut by 2 bases and J by 4 bases, with 23 bases left in between. The CDR3 is 17 amino acids. The germline V gene encodes CDR1 GTSNPN and CDR2 SVGIG (reference sequence). The CDR3 spells CAWSLQLARRWGETQYF. In nucleotides, the CDR3 is TGTGCCTGGAGTTTACAATTGGCACGCAGGTGGGGAGAGACCCAGTACTTC.

CDR3 in amino acids: CASSDSGFTGTQYF. Here the CDR3 DNA reads TGTGCCAGCAGTGACTCCGGGTTTACCGGTACGCAGTATTTT. The V and J genes are TRBV6-4 and TRBJ2-3, with D unresolved. The CDR3 length is 14 residues. Trimming took 0 bases from V and 8 from J, leaving 12 bases between them. CDR1 and CDR2 (germline): MRHNA, SNTAGT.

The chain employs TRBV27 and TRBJ2-1; no reliable D call. The V and J ends lost 6 bases and 3 bases respectively, with 15 bases between them. The CDR3 length is 15 residues. The germline CDR1 and CDR2 sequences are MNHEY and SMNVEV (reference sequence). CDR3 amino acids: CASSRPGAGYNEQFF. The CDR3 DNA reads as TGTGCCAGCAGCCGACCAGGAGCAGGCTACAATGAGCAGTTCTTC.

The chain has TRBV28 and TRBJ1-1; D is unresolved. The germline gives CDR1 MDHEN, CDR2 SYDVKM. This CDR3 has 12 amino acids. Trimming took off 3 bases at V and 6 bases at J, with 8 bases between the two ends. CDR3 in amino acids: CASSFGMPEAFF. In DNA form, the CDR3 reads TGTGCCAGCAGTTTCGGGATGCCTGAAGCTTTCTTT.